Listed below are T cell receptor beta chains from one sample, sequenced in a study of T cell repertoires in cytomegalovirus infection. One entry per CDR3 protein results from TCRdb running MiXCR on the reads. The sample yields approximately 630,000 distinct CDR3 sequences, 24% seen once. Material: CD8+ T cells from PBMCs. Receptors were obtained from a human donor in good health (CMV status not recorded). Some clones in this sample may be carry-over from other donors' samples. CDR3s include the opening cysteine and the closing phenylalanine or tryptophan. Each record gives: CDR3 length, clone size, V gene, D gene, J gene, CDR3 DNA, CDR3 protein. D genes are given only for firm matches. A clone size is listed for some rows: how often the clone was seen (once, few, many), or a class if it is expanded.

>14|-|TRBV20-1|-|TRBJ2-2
TGCAGTGCTAGTTGGGCTAGCCGCACCGGGGAGCTGTTTTTT
CSASWASRTGELFF
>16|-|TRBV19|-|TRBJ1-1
TGTGCCAGTAGTATTTCGTTCGAAGGCCCGGACACTGAAGCTTTCTTT
CASSISFEGPDTEAFF
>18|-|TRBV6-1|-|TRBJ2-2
TGTGCCAGCAGGGAAGGTACTAGCTATTATTCATACACCGGGGAGCTGTTTTTT
CASREGTSYYSYTGELFF
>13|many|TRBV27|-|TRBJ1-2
TGTGCCAGCAGTCCACAGGGCCTCTATGGCTACACCTTC
CASSPQGLYGYTF
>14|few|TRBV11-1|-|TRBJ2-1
TGTGCCAGCAGCGCGCGGGGCAACTACAATGAGCAGTTCTTC
CASSARGNYNEQFF
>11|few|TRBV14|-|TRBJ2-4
TGTGCCAGCAGCCAAGGGGTCCTTCAGTACTTC
CASSQGVLQYF
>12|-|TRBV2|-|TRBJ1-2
TGTGCCAGTCAAGGACGGAATAATGGCTACACCTTC
CASQGRNNGYTF
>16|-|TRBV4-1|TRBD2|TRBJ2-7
TGCGCCAGCAGCCACCCCTCCACTAGCGGGGGCAGCCAGCAGTACTTC
CASSHPSTSGGSQQYF
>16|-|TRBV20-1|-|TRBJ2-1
TGCAGTGCTAGTAACGCCCGCCAGGAGTTCTACAATGAGCAGTTCTTC
CSASNARQEFYNEQFF
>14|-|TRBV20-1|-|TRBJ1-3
TGCAGTGCTAGCAGCGGGATGGGTGGAAACACCATATATTTT
CSASSGMGGNTIYF
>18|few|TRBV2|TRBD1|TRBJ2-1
TGTGCCAGCAGTTGGGACAGGGGGCTTCAATCCCCCTACAATGAGCAGTTCTTC
CASSWDRGLQSPYNEQFF
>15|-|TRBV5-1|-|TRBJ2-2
TGCGCCAGCAGCTCGAACAGGAAAAACACCGGGGAGCTGTTTTTT
CASSSNRKNTGELFF
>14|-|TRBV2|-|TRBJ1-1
TGTGCCAGCAGTGAAAGACAGGACACTCGGAAAGCTTTCTTT
CASSERQDTRKAFF
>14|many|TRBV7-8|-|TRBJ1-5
TGTGCCAGCAGCTTAACAGGGTCGCATCAGCCCCAGCATTTT
CASSLTGSHQPQHF
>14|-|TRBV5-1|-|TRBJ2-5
TGCGCCAGCAGCTTCAAGGGCATCCAAGAGACCCAGTACTTC
CASSFKGIQETQYF
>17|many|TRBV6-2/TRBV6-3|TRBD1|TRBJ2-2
TGTGCCAGCACCTTGACGAGGACAGGGGGCCGCACCGGGGAGCTGTTTTTT
CASTLTRTGGRTGELFF
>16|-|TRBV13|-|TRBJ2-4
TGTGCCAGCAGCTTAGGCCTTACCGGGTCCAAAAACATTCAGTACTTC
CASSLGLTGSKNIQYF
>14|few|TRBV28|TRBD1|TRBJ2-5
TGTGCCGTCCGGGACAGGGGATATCAAGAGACCCAGTACTTC
CAVRDRGYQETQYF
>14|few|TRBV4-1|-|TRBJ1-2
TGCGCCAGCAGCCAAGAAGCAGGGAGGGCTGGCTACACCTTC
CASSQEAGRAGYTF
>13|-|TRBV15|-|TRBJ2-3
TGTGCCACCAGCAGAGTTCGGGTAGATACGCAGTATTTT
CATSRVRVDTQYF
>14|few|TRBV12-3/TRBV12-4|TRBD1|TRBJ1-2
TGTGCCAGCAGCCCAGGGACAGACTATGGCCCCTACACCTTC
CASSPGTDYGPYTF
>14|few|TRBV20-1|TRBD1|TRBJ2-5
TGCAGTGCTAGAGATCGCGACAGGGGGCAGACCCAGTACTTC
CSARDRDRGQTQYF